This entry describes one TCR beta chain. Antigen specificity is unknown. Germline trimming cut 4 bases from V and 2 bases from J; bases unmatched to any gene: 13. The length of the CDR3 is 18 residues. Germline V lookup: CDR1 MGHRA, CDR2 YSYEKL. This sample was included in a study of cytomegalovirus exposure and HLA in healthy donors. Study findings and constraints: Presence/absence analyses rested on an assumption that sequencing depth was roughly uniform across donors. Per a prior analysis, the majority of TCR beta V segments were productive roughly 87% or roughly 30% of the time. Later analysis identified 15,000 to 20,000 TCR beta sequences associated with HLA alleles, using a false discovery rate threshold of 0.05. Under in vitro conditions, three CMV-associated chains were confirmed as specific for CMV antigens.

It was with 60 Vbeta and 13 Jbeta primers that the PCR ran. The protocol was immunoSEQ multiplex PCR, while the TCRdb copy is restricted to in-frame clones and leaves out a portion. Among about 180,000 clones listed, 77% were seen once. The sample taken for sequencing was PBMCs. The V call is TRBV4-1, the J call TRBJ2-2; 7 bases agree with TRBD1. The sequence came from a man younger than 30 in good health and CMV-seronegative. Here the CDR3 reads CASSPRLTGQSNTGELFF. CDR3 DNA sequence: TGCGCCAGCAGCCCAAGGCTCACGGGACAGTCTAACACCGGGGAGCTGTTTTTT.